A single sample is the source of the 6 T cell receptor beta chains below, sequenced in a study of CD8+ T cells in alopecia areata (dated by TCRdb to 2016 to 2019). Sample time point, as interpreted from the label and publication: baseline before oral tofacitinib. The library relied on the immunoSEQ multiplex PCR assay. To provide template for TCR sequencing, every sample had RNA extracted and reverse transcribed into cDNA. In TCRdb, the immuneACCESS table is reduced to in-frame sequences with V and J assigned. These tables do not hold every clone; where another copy was compared, an unresolved V gene accounts for under half, and the others remain unexplained. This sample has about 69,000 clones in its table, and approximately 60% of those were observed once. The top ten hold about 15% of the sample. The sample here was CD8+ T cells sorted from blood, taken at week 0. The receptors here all came from a human donor with alopecia areata.

This chain uses TRBV13 with TRBJ1-2, with D unresolved. The V gene lost 6 bases and the J gene lost 6 bases, with 17 bases spanning the gap. The CDR3 has 14 residues. The germline V gene encodes CDR1 PRHDT and CDR2 FYEKMQ (reference sequence). The CDR3 nucleotides are TGTGCCAGCAGTAAAAGACGATATGCGCATGGCTACACCTTC. Its translation: CASSKRRYAHGYTF.

J is TRBJ2-7 and V is TRBV6-5, with TRBD1 as a possible D gene (6 bases). The length of the CDR3 is 13 residues. Trimming cost V 2 bases and J 3 bases, with 8 bases left between them. The germline CDR1 and CDR2 sequences are MNHEY and SVGAGI. The CDR3 nucleotides read TGTGCCAGCAGTTACGGACAGAGCTACGAGCAGTACTTC. This sequence encodes CASSYGQSYEQYF.

In DNA form, the CDR3 reads TGTGCCAGCAGTTCCACGGGACAGGGGTACTTC. Its protein product is CASSSTGQGYF. The chain combines TRBV6-6 with TRBJ2-5; TRBD1 matches 9 bases. This CDR3 has 11 residues. In germline, CDR1 is MNHNY, CDR2 SVGAGI (reference sequence). With 4 bases clipped from V and 13 bases from J, the junction kept 4 bases outside the gene matches.

The gene calls are TRBV7-9 and TRBJ2-5, with D perhaps TRBD1 (6 bases). The CDR3 extends over 16 amino acids. V lost 1 base to trimming and J lost 2 bases, with 14 bases between them. Germline loops: CDR1 SEHNR, CDR2 FQNEAQ (reference sequence). CDR3 nucleotides: TGTGCCAGCAGCTTAGGGCCACAGGGAACGCAAGAGACCCAGTACTTC. Encoded protein: CASSLGPQGTQETQYF.

The chain recombines TRBV14 with TRBJ2-7; TRBD1 or TRBD2 may be the D gene (5 bases each). V shed 4 bases and J shed 2 bases, with 9 bases lying between them. This CDR3 has 13 residues. In germline, CDR1 is SGHDN, CDR2 FVKESK. CDR3 sequence reads: CASSLRDPYEQYF. In nucleotides, the CDR3 is TGTGCCAGCAGCCTCCGGGACCCCTACGAGCAGTACTTC.

Only a few counts were recorded for this clone. Other DNA sequences within the sample encode an identical CDR3. The J gene is TRBJ2-3, the V gene TRBV4-1, with a possible D match to TRBD2 (6 bases). V lost 4 bases, J lost 0 bases, and 11 bases lay in between. The CDR3 is 15 amino acids. Per the germline V gene, CDR1 is MGHRA and CDR2 is YSYEKL. The CDR3 reads CASSLGGTSTDTQYF. The CDR3 nucleotides are TGCGCCAGCAGCCTCGGCGGGACTAGCACAGATACGCAGTATTTT.